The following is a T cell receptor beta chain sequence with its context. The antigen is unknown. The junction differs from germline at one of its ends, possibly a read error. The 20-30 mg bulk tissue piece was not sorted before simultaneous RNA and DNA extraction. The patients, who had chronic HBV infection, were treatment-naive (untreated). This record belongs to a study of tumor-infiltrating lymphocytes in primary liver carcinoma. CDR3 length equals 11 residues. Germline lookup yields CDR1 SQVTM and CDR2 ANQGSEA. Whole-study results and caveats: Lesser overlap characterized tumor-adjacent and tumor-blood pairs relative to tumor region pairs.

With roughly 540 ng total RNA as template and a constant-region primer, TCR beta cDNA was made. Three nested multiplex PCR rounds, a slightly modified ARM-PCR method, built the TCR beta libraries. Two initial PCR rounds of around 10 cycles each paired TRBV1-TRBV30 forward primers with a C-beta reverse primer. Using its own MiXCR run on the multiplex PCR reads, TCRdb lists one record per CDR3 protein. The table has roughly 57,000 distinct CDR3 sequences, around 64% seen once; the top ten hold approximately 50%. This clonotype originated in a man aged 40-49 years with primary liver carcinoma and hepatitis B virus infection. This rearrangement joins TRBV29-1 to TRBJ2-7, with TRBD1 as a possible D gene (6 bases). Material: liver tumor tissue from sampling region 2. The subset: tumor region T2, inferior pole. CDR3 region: CSFLWGHERYF. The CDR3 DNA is TGCAGTTTCCTATGGGGGCACGAGCGGTACTTC.